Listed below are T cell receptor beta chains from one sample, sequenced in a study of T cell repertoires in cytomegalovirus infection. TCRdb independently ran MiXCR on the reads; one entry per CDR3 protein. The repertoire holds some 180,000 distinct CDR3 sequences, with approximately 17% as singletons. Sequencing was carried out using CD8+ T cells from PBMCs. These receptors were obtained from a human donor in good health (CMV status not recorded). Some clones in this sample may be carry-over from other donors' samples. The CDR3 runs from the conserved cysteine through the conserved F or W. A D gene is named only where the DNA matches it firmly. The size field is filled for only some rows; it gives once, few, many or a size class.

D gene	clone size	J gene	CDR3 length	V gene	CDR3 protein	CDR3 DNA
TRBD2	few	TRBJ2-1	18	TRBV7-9	CASSRLAGGLPTINEQFF	TGTGCCAGCAGCCGACTAGCGGGGGGCCTACCTACTATCAATGAGCAGTTCTTC
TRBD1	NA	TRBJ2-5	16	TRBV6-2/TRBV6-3	CASSLIGGRYQETQYF	TGTGCCAGCAGTTTAATAGGGGGCCGGTACCAAGAGACCCAGTACTTC
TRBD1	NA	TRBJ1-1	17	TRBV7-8	CASSSFKGQRMNTEAFF	TGTGCCAGCAGCTCGTTTAAGGGACAGCGCATGAACACTGAAGCTTTCTTT
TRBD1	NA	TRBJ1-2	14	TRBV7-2	CASRSTGALSGYTF	TGTGCCAGCAGGTCCACAGGGGCCCTAAGTGGCTACACCTTC
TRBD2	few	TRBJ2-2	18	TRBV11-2	CASSYTLSSGGHTGELFF	TGTGCCAGCAGCTACACCCTTTCTAGCGGGGGACACACCGGGGAGCTGTTTTTT
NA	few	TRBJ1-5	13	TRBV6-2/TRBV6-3	CATSGVGNQPQHF	TGTGCCACGTCAGGGGTGGGCAATCAGCCCCAGCATTTT
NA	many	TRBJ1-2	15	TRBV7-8	CASSWVEPGKDGYTF	TGTGCCAGCAGCTGGGTAGAGCCAGGGAAGGATGGCTACACCTTC
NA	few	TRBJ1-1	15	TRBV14	CASSPRTEENTEAFF	TGTGCCAGCAGCCCCCGGACGGAAGAGAACACTGAAGCTTTCTTT
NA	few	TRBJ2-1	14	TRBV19	CASSIQGGYNEQFF	TGTGCCAGTAGTATACAGGGGGGATACAATGAGCAGTTCTTC
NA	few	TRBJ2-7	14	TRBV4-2	CASSQEYSAYEQYF	TGTGCCAGCAGCCAAGAGTACAGTGCTTACGAGCAGTACTTC
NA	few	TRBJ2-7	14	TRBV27	CASSFGARVDEQYF	TGTGCCAGCAGTTTCGGGGCGAGGGTCGACGAGCAGTACTTC
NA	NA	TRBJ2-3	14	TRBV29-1	CSVGGRGSADTQYF	TGCAGCGTTGGCGGCAGGGGATCGGCAGATACGCAGTATTTT
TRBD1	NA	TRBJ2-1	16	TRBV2	CASSATGTGTYNEQFF	TGTGCCAGCAGCGCAACCGGGACAGGGACCTACAATGAGCAGTTCTTC
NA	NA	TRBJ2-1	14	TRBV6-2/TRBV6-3	CASTLLGRNNEQFF	TGTGCCAGCACCTTACTAGGGCGGAACAATGAGCAGTTCTTC
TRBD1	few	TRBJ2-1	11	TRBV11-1	CASSQGQGIFF	TGTGCCAGCAGCCAAGGACAGGGGATTTTCTTC
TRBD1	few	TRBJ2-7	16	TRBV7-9	CASSLPETGGPYEQYF	TGTGCCAGCAGCTTACCCGAGACAGGGGGCCCCTACGAGCAGTACTTC
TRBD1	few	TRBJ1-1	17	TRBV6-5	CASSYLRQGAENTEAFF	TGTGCCAGCAGTTACTTACGACAGGGGGCCGAGAACACTGAAGCTTTCTTT
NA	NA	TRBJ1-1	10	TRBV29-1	CSGSISEAFF	TGCAGCGGCTCAATTTCTGAAGCTTTCTTT
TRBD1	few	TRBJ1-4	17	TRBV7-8	CASSPQPSGGWNEKLFF	TGTGCCAGCAGCCCCCAGCCCTCAGGGGGTTGGAATGAAAAACTGTTTTTT
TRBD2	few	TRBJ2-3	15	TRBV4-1	CASSQTSGGSDTQYF	TGCGCCAGCAGCCAGACTAGCGGGGGGTCAGATACGCAGTATTTT
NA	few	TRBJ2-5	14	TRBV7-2	CASSFFVSQETQYF	TGTGCCAGCAGCTTTTTCGTCAGCCAAGAGACCCAGTACTTC
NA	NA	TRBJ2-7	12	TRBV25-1	CASSYRLYEQYF	TGTGCCAGCAGTTACAGGCTCTACGAGCAGTACTTC
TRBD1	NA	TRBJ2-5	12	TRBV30	CAWRPRGETQYF	TGTGCCTGGAGGCCCAGGGGGGAGACCCAGTACTTC
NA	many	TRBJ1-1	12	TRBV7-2	CASSSPNTEAFF	TGTGCCAGCAGCTCCCCCAACACTGAAGCTTTCTTT
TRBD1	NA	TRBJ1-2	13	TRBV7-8	CASSPAGGSGYTF	TGTGCCAGCAGCCCCGCAGGGGGTAGCGGCTACACCTTC
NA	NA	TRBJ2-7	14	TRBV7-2	CASSSGRGFYEQYF	TGTGCCAGCAGCTCGGGACGGGGATTCTACGAGCAGTACTTC
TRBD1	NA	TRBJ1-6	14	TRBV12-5	CASVSDRGDSPLHF	TGTGCTAGTGTCTCGGACAGGGGTGATTCACCCCTCCACTTT
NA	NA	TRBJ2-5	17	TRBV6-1	CASSEAMDGASSETQYF	TGTGCCAGCAGTGAAGCAATGGATGGGGCCTCATCGGAGACCCAGTACTTC
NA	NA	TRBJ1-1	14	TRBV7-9	CASSFRNMNTEAFF	TGTGCCAGCAGCTTCAGGAACATGAACACTGAAGCTTTCTTT
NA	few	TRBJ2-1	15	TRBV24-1	CATSDQGRTPNEQFF	TGTGCCACCAGTGACCAGGGGAGGACTCCCAATGAGCAGTTCTTC
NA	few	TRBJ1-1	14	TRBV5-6	CASITTWSSSEAFF	TGTGCCAGCATCACGACATGGAGTTCTAGTGAAGCTTTCTTT
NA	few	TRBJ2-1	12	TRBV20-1	CSAPPDYKEQFF	TGCAGTGCTCCCCCGGACTATAAGGAGCAGTTCTTC
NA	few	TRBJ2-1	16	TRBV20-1	CSASDPGGKVYNEQFF	TGCAGTGCTAGTGACCCCGGGGGCAAGGTCTACAATGAGCAGTTCTTC
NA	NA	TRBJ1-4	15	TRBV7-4	CASSNTRARDEKLFF	TGTGCCAGCAGCAACACTAGGGCCCGTGATGAAAAACTGTTTTTT
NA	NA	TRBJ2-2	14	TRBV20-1	CSARDLSGTGELFF	TGCAGTGCTAGAGATTTATCGGGCACCGGGGAGCTGTTTTTT
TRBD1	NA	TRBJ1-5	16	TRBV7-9	CASSGDRGDSNQPQHF	TGTGCCAGCAGCGGAGACAGGGGAGATAGCAATCAGCCCCAGCATTTT
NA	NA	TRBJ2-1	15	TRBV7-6	CASSFSKGRYNEQFF	TGTGCCAGCAGCTTTTCGAAAGGACGATACAATGAGCAGTTCTTC
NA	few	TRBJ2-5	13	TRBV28	CASIPRRSETQYF	TGTGCCAGCATCCCCCGTAGGTCAGAGACCCAGTACTTC
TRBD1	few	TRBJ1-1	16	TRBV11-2	CASSSRTGARNTEAFF	TGTGCCAGCAGCTCCCGAACAGGGGCGCGGAACACTGAAGCTTTCTTT
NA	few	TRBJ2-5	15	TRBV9	CASSVDGRTEETQYF	TGTGCCAGCAGCGTAGATGGGCGGACGGAAGAGACCCAGTACTTC
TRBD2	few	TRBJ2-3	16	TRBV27	CASSFTSGGSTDTQYF	TGTGCCAGCAGTTTCACTAGCGGGGGGAGCACAGATACGCAGTATTTT
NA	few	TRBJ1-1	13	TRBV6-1	CASSEDRVFEAFF	TGTGCCAGCAGTGAAGACAGGGTTTTTGAAGCTTTCTTT
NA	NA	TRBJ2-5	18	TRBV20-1	CSASTPGDGAGVFETQYF	TGCAGTGCCAGTACCCCAGGCGATGGAGCAGGGGTATTCGAGACCCAGTACTTC
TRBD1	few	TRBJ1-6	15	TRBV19	CASLPKQGVVSPLHF	TGTGCCAGCCTACCAAAACAGGGGGTCGTTTCACCCCTCCACTTT
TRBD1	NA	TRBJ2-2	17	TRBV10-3	CAISVSSTGSNTGELFF	TGTGCCATCAGTGTTTCCTCGACAGGGTCGAACACCGGGGAGCTGTTTTTT
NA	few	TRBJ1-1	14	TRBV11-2	CASSLVQRNTEAFF	TGTGCCAGCAGCTTAGTACAGAGAAACACTGAAGCTTTCTTT
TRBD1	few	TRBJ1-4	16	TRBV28	CASSLLQGAVNEKLFF	TGTGCCAGCAGTTTATTACAGGGGGCAGTGAATGAAAAACTGTTTTTT
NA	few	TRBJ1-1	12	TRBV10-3	CAISEQVVGAFF	TGTGCCATCAGTGAGCAGGTAGTGGGAGCTTTCTTT
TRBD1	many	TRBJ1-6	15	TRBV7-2	CASSLKSGGDSPLHF	TGTGCCAGCAGCTTAAAGTCAGGGGGCGATTCACCCCTCCACTTT
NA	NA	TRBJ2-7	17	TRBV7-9	CASSLGGLGTNQYEQYF	TGTGCCAGCAGCTTAGGAGGTTTAGGGACAAACCAGTACGAGCAGTACTTC
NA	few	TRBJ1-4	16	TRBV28	CASSPREVGGNEKLFF	TGTGCCAGCAGTCCTCGAGAGGTGGGAGGGAATGAAAAACTGTTTTTT
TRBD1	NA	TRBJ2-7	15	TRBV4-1	CASSLVQGARNEQYF	TGCGCCAGCAGCCTCGTTCAGGGGGCGCGGAACGAGCAGTACTTC
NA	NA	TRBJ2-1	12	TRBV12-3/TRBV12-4	CASSQQGDEQFF	TGTGCCAGCAGTCAACAAGGGGATGAGCAGTTCTTC
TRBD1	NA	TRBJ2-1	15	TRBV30	CAWSRQGDLYNEQFF	TGTGCCTGGAGTAGACAGGGGGACCTATACAATGAGCAGTTCTTC
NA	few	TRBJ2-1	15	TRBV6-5	CASSYSTLGNNEQFF	TGTGCCAGCAGTTACTCGACGTTAGGGAACAATGAGCAGTTCTTC
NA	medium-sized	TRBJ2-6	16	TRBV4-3	CASSQDGTSGANVLTF	TGCGCCAGCAGCCAAGATGGGACCTCTGGGGCCAACGTCCTGACTTTC
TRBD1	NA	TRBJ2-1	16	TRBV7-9	CASSDPTGGGYNEQFF	TGTGCCAGCAGCGATCCCACAGGGGGCGGCTACAATGAGCAGTTCTTC
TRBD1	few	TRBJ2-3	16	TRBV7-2	CASSLEQGAFADTQYF	TGTGCCAGCAGCTTAGAACAGGGGGCATTCGCAGATACGCAGTATTTT
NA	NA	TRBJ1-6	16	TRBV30	CAWSAVGPSYNSPLHF	TGTGCCTGGAGTGCAGTGGGGCCCTCCTATAATTCACCCCTCCACTTT
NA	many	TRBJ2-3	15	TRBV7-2	CASSLDGTAGDTQYF	TGTGCCAGCAGCTTGGACGGGACCGCAGGAGATACGCAGTATTTT